The next 14 T cell receptor beta chains were all read from a single sample in a study of T-cell reconstitution after alpha-beta-depleted transplantation in children. Preparation of the TCRbeta library was carried out with unique molecular identifiers. MiXCR was run by TCRdb on the PCR reads, yielding one entry per CDR3 protein. The sample includes approximately 800,000 distinct CDR3 sequences, 15% to 20% of them seen just once. Specimen: PBMCs, mostly from graft donor cells, collected 360 days after TCRalphabeta/CD19-depleted stem cell transplant. The receptors originated from a male patient younger than 18 who had a stem cell transplant for acute lymphoblastic leukemia, so the T cells may come from the graft donor.

The table lists this clonotype with a few counts. The chain has TRBV5-1 and TRBJ2-1; D not resolved. Trimming stripped 0 bases from V and 2 bases from J, with 12 bases between. Germline CDR1 is SGHRS and CDR2 is YFSETQ. The CDR3 is 16 residues long. The CDR3 bases are TGCGCCAGCAGCTTGGTCATCAATAATCCCTACAATGAGCAGTTCTTC. Its protein product is CASSLVINNPYNEQFF.

The chain couples TRBV6-1 to TRBJ2-7; weak D call: TRBD1 (5 bases). Per the germline V gene, CDR1 is MNHNS and CDR2 is SASEGT. The length of the CDR3 is 16 residues. Trimming took off 5 bases at V and 1 base at J, with 18 bases between the two ends. The CDR3 reads CASSPLRGPLSYEQYF. CDR3 DNA sequence: TGTGCCAGCAGTCCCCTTAGGGGCCCTCTTTCCTACGAGCAGTACTTC.

This clonotype has a handful of counts. The V call is TRBV7-8, the J call TRBJ2-3; D possibly matches TRBD1 or TRBD2 (7 bases each). This CDR3 has 16 residues. The germline gives CDR1 SGHVS, CDR2 FQNEAQ. V was trimmed by 5 bases and J by 5 bases, leaving 20 bases between them. Here the CDR3 DNA reads TGTGCCAGCAGCCCCGCTAACAGGGGAGGGGGAGATACGCAGTATTTT. It is translated as CASSPANRGGGDTQYF.

The rearrangement joins TRBV4-1 to TRBJ1-4, with D possibly matching TRBD1 (5 bases). Per germline, CDR1 MGHRA and CDR2 YSYEKL. This CDR3 spans 17 amino acids. Trimming stripped 1 base from V and 0 bases from J, with 12 bases between. In nucleotides, the CDR3 is TGCGCCAGCAGCCAAGGCTGGGGGAGGACAACTAATGAAAAACTGTTTTTT. Translating it yields CASSQGWGRTTNEKLFF.

The table lists this clonotype with many counts. The chain combines TRBV29-1 with TRBJ2-3; maybe TRBD2 (6 bases). CDR1 and CDR2 from the germline V gene are SQVTM and ANQGSEA. The CDR3 runs 14 residues. CDR3: CKAPQGGRTDTQYF. As DNA, the CDR3 is TGCAAAGCACCCCAGGGAGGTCGCACAGATACGCAGTATTTT.

V gene TRBV28 combines with J gene TRBJ2-7, with D perhaps matching TRBD2 (5 bases). The CDR3 totals 16 residues. Germline V gene sequence: CDR1 MDHEN, CDR2 SYDVKM. V was clipped by 7 bases and J by 3 bases, with 22 bases between them. CDR3 nucleotides: TGTGCCAGCACCCTCAGCACCAAACTAGGATACTACGAGCAGTACTTC. Residues: CASTLSTKLGYYEQYF.

V gene TRBV19 combines with J gene TRBJ2-1, with 15 positions matching TRBD2. J lost 9 bases, V lost 5 bases, and 14 bases had no gene match. This CDR3 has 18 amino acids. CDR1 is LNHDA and CDR2 is SQIVND in the germline V gene (reference sequence). This CDR3 reads CASSRGRTSGRAYSEQFF. In DNA form, the CDR3 reads TGTGCCAGTAGTCGGGGACGGACTAGCGGGAGGGCCTACTCTGAGCAGTTCTTC.

With regard to this clonotype: This sequence may be a read error, since a much larger clone differs from it by one base. This CDR3 fails to terminate in the conserved phenylalanine or tryptophan, so it likely reflects a read error. The chain carries TRBV12-3 or TRBV12-4 and TRBJ2-2; weak D call: TRBD1 (6 bases). The CDR3 runs to 16 residues. Trimming stripped 5 bases from V and 1 base from J, with 14 bases between. The CDR3: CASSPHRAQNTGELFS. CDR3 DNA sequence: TGTGCCAGCAGTCCCCACAGGGCTCAGAACACCGGGGAGCTGTTTTCT.

V is TRBV5-1 and J is TRBJ1-4; TRBD1 might be the D (6 bases). V dropped 0 bases and J dropped 8 bases, with 11 bases sitting between them. Looked up from germline, CDR1 is SGHRS and CDR2 is YFSETQ. This CDR3 has 14 residues. The CDR3 is CASSLDREREKLFF. DNA for the CDR3: TGCGCCAGCAGCTTGGACAGGGAAAGGGAAAAACTGTTTTTT.

This clonotype was picked up a small number of times. This chain connects TRBV7-2 to TRBJ2-2; unclear D gene. The V gene lost 5 bases and the J gene lost 4 bases, with 8 bases spanning the gap. Germline lookup yields CDR1 SGHTA and CDR2 FQGNSA. CDR3 length: 13 residues. DNA for the CDR3: TGTGCCAGCAGCCCGATGGGCACCGGGGAGCTGTTTTTT. Its protein is CASSPMGTGELFF. The variable domain in full, with the rest retrieved from reference TRBV7-2 and TRBJ2-2, is GAGVSQSPSNKVTEKGKDVELRCDPISGHTALYWYRQSLGQGLEFLIYFQGNSAPDKSGLPSDRFSAERTGGSVSTLTIQRTQQEDSAVYLCASSPMGTGELFFGEGSRLTVL.

V is TRBV27 and J is TRBJ2-3; D is uncertain. The CDR3 spans 11 residues. V lost 5 bases and J lost 6, with 6 bases in between. CDR1 MNHEY and CDR2 SMNVEV come from the germline V gene (reference sequence). CDR3 nucleotide sequence: TGTGCCAGCAGTACCCCCGATACGCAGTATTTT. It codes for CASSTPDTQYF.

This clonotype came up a few times. The J gene is TRBJ1-1, the V gene TRBV7-9; D not certain. With 5 bases removed from V and 4 bases from J, the gap between germline ends came to 11 bases. CDR1 and CDR2 (germline): SEHNR, FQNEAQ (reference sequence). This CDR3 region has 13 residues. For the CDR3, the DNA is TGTGCCAGCAGCCTTATTTGGGGCACTGAAGCTTTCTTT. Protein sequence: CASSLIWGTEAFF.

The chain uses TRBV5-1 and TRBJ2-7; D possibly corresponds to TRBD1 (6 bases). V was clipped by 0 bases and J by 4 bases, with 11 bases between them. Germline V gene lookup returns CDR1 SGHRS and CDR2 YFSETQ. CDR3 length equals 14 residues. The CDR3 nucleotides read TGCGCCAGCAGCTTGGCGGGACACCAGTACGAGCAGTACTTC. Translated, it gives CASSLAGHQYEQYF.

V and J are TRBV5-1 and TRBJ2-7; D gene unclear. This CDR3 is 14 amino acids long. Between the trimmed V and J ends, which lost 0 bases and 3 bases, there was a span of 10 bases. CDR1 is SGHRS, CDR2 YFSETQ, per germline. The CDR3 protein is CASSLVPGHYEQYF. In DNA, the CDR3 is TGCGCCAGCAGCTTGGTGCCAGGCCACTACGAGCAGTACTTC.